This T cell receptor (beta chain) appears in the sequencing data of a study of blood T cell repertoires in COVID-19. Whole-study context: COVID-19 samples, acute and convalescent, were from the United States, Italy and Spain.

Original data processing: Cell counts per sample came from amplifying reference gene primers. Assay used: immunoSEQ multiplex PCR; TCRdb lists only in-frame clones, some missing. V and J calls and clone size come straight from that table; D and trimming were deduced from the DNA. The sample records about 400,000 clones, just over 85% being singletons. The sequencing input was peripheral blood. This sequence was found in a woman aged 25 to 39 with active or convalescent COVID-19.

This CDR3 is CASSMGQGNTEAFF. For the CDR3, the DNA is TGTGCCAGTAGTATGGGACAGGGGAACACTGAAGCTTTCTTT. The rearrangement uses TRBV19 and TRBJ1-1; TRBD1 matches at 9 bases. Germline V CDR1 and CDR2: LNHDA, SQIVND (reference sequence). The CDR3 has 14 residues. After removal of 3 bases from V and 1 base from J, the junction contained 0 bases not matched to a gene. The whole variable domain, filled in from reference TRBV19 and TRBJ1-1, reads DGGITQSPKYLFRKEGQNVTLSCEQNLNHDAMYWYRQDPGQGLRLIYYSQIVNDFQKGDIAEGYSVSREKKESFPLTVTSAQKNPTAFYLCASSMGQGNTEAFFGQGTRLTVV.